What follows are 9 T cell receptor beta chains derived from one specimen sequenced in a study of T-cell reconstitution after alpha-beta-depleted transplantation in children. Preparation of the TCRbeta library used unique molecular identifiers. One entry per CDR3 protein results from TCRdb running MiXCR on the PCR reads. This sample yields about 400,000 distinct CDR3 sequences, of which 20% are seen a single time; approximately 3.8% belongs to the top ten. The sample here was PBMCs from the stem cell graft donor, taken from the stem cell graft. The receptors shown here come from a human donor who donated a stem cell graft to a child with acute myeloid leukemia.

The rearrangement uses TRBV4-1 and TRBJ2-7, with TRBD2 matching 9 bases. Germline CDR1 MGHRA, CDR2 YSYEKL. The CDR3 sequence is 15 residues long. The V segment lost 1 base and the J segment 1 base; nucleotides outside the gene matches: 2. The CDR3: CASSQVLAGSYEQYF. As DNA, the CDR3 is TGCGCCAGCAGCCAAGTTCTAGCGGGATCCTACGAGCAGTACTTC.

The chain carries TRBV29-1 and TRBJ2-3; D is perhaps TRBD1 or TRBD2 (5 bases each). The V end lost 0 bases, the J end lost 1 base, and 17 bases lay between the germline ends. This CDR3 region has 17 residues. CDR1 SQVTM and CDR2 ANQGSEA come from the germline V gene. CDR3 sequence reads: CSVEDRRLGVGTDTQYF. CDR3 bases: TGCAGCGTTGAAGACCGACGTTTGGGGGTAGGCACAGATACGCAGTATTTT.

The sample holds many counts of this clonotype. The rearrangement links TRBV12-3 or TRBV12-4 to TRBJ1-1; the D gene is possibly TRBD1 (6 bases). The CDR3 sequence is 14 residues long. V was pared by 5 bases and J by 1 base, with 11 bases between. The CDR3 DNA sequence: TGTGCCAGCAGTCAAGGGGGAGAGAACACTGAAGCTTTCTTT. This translates into CASSQGGENTEAFF.

The J gene is TRBJ2-7, the V gene TRBV4-1; D unclear. This CDR3 comprises 12 residues. Germline loops: CDR1 MGHRA, CDR2 YSYEKL. V was pared by 1 base and J by 4 bases, with 5 bases between. Here the CDR3 reads CASSQVAYEQYF. CDR3 bases: TGCGCCAGCAGCCAAGTCGCTTACGAGCAGTACTTC.

Only a few counts were recorded for this clonotype. CDR3 nucleotide sequence: TGTGCCAGCAGCAGATTGGGACAGGGGTACGTCAATTCACCCCTCCACTTT. This translates into CASSRLGQGYVNSPLHF. The rearrangement uses TRBV12-3 or TRBV12-4 and TRBJ1-6; 10 bases match TRBD1. This CDR3 region has 17 residues. V lost 6 bases and J lost 7; bases outside the gene matches: 12.

This clonotype was detected only a few times. The V call is TRBV7-3, the J call TRBJ2-3; no reliable D call. There are 19 residues in the CDR3. Germline assignment: CDR1 SGHTA and CDR2 FQGTGA. Trimming pared 4 bases from V and 0 bases from J, leaving 23 bases between. The CDR3 bases are TGTGCCAGCAGCTGGGCTAAAGGATCCGCCTATCCTAGCACAGATACGCAGTATTTT. Translation: CASSWAKGSAYPSTDTQYF.

The CDR3 DNA is TGCAGTGCGCAGCCAGCGGGAGGGCCACATCAGGAGACCCAGTACTTC. It is translated as CSAQPAGGPHQETQYF. This sequence joins TRBV20-1 and TRBJ2-5; 10 bases match TRBD2. V gave up 6 bases and J gave up 5 bases; unmatched junction bases: 15. The CDR3 is 16 residues long. Germline V gene data show CDR1 as DFQATT and CDR2 as SNEGSKA (reference sequence).

Only a few counts were recorded for this clonotype. This chain uses TRBV4-2 with TRBJ1-5; weak D call: TRBD1 (5 bases). The ends were cut back, 0 bases at V and 4 bases at J, with 10 bases in the middle. This CDR3 comprises 15 residues. Germline V gene sequence: CDR1 LGHNA, CDR2 YNFKEQ. As DNA, the CDR3 is TGTGCCAGCAGCCAAGACAGGGTCTCAAATCAGCCCCAGCATTTT. Translated: CASSQDRVSNQPQHF.

This clonotype showed up just a few times. This chain joins TRBV4-3 and TRBJ2-7; D might be TRBD1 (5 bases). This CDR3 comprises 17 residues. Trimming cost V 0 bases and J 0 bases, with 15 bases left between them. Germline CDR1 and CDR2: LGHNA and YSLEER. In nucleotides, the CDR3 is TGCGCCAGCAGCCAAGATACCAGGGTTCAGTCCTCCTACGAGCAGTACTTC. It translates to CASSQDTRVQSSYEQYF.